Following are 24 T cell receptor beta chains from one sample sequenced in a study of metastatic and nonmetastatic thyroid tumors. TCRdb ran MiXCR on the PCR reads. The repertoire holds 21,000 or so clones, with 9.5% to 12% as singletons. Prior to thyroid surgery, none of the patients had received any treatment. Sequenced input: blood. The source of these receptors is a female donor with papillary thyroid cancer or a benign thyroid nodule (not recorded which). Some clones in this sample may be carry-over from other donors' samples.

Many counts were recorded for this clone. The chain combines TRBV2 with TRBJ2-1; D possibly uses TRBD1 or TRBD2 (5 bases each). Trimming pared 6 bases from V and 5 bases from J, leaving 20 bases between. The CDR3 contains 16 residues. Germline CDR1 SNHLY, CDR2 FYNNEI. CDR3 DNA: TGTGCCAGCAGAGGACCGGGACGGGAATTGAACAATGAGCAGTTCTTC. Translating it yields CASRGPGRELNNEQFF.

By sample share, this clone is medium-sized. The V and J genes are TRBV28 and TRBJ1-2, with 7 bases fitting TRBD1. The CDR3 runs to 13 residues. The V segment lost 5 bases and the J segment 4 bases; nucleotides outside the gene matches: 4. Germline CDR1 MDHEN, CDR2 SYDVKM. The CDR3 region has the DNA TGTGCCAGCAGTCATGGGACAGCCTATGGCTACACCTTC. Its translation is CASSHGTAYGYTF.

This clone has at least ten counts. The rearrangement links TRBV28 to TRBJ1-3, with TRBD1 identical over 7 bases. With 8 bases clipped from V and 1 base from J, the junction kept 5 bases outside the gene matches. CDR1 MDHEN and CDR2 SYDVKM come from the germline V gene. CDR3 length: 14 amino acids. As DNA, the CDR3 is TGTGCCAGCGAGACAGGGCCGTCTGGAAACACCATATATTTT. This translates into CASETGPSGNTIYF.

This clone was seen repeatedly, ten times or more. The rearrangement links TRBV20-1 to TRBJ2-3; 10 positions match TRBD2. The germline V gene has CDR1 DFQATT and CDR2 SNEGSKA (reference sequence). The CDR3 length is 16 residues. Unmatched junction bases numbered 8, after V lost 1 base and J lost 4 bases. The DNA for the CDR3 is TGCAGTGCTAGAGTCTTTCGACTAGCGGGCTCAGATACGCAGTATTTT. Protein sequence: CSARVFRLAGSDTQYF.

There are a few counts of this clone. A clone one base away is much larger, so this may be a read error. At the DNA level, this CDR3 is encoded by other sequences in the same sample as well. The chain has TRBV10-3 and TRBJ2-7, with D unclear. Between the trimmed V and J ends, which lost 7 bases and 3 bases, there was a span of 13 bases. The CDR3 sequence is 13 residues long. The germline V gene has CDR1 ENHRY and CDR2 SYGVKD. The CDR3 DNA reads as TGTGCCATCATGGACGGTCCCCACTACGAGCAGTACTTC. Encoded protein: CAIMDGPHYEQYF.

This clone has at least ten counts. The chain has TRBV12-3 or TRBV12-4 and TRBJ1-5, with 10 bases matching TRBD1. V lost 4 bases and J lost 2; bases outside the gene matches: 8. CDR3 length equals 17 residues. The CDR3 nucleotides are TGTGCCAGCAGTTCTAGACAGGGGGCTGCAGGCAATCAGCCCCAGCATTTT. It translates to CASSSRQGAAGNQPQHF.

This clone was counted ten times or more. The chain employs TRBV9 and TRBJ2-3; D remains ambiguous. Germline values: CDR1 SGDLS, CDR2 YYNGEE. This CDR3 region has 17 residues. V lost 4 bases and J lost 2, with 20 bases in between. DNA for the CDR3: TGTGCCAGCAGCATTTCCTCTGTGGTGACTTACACAGATACGCAGTATTTT. It specifies CASSISSVVTYTDTQYF.

This clone rates as medium-sized. CDR3 in DNA: TGTGCCAGCAGTTTTTCAGGGGACACACGGGACACAAACTACGAGCAGTACTTC. This translates into CASSFSGDTRDTNYEQYF. J is TRBJ2-7 and V is TRBV27; TRBD1 is a possible D gene (6 bases). The CDR3 totals 18 residues. Germline CDR1 is MNHEY and CDR2 is SMNVEV (reference sequence). Trimming pared 3 bases from V and 3 bases from J, leaving 24 bases between.

This clone was detected many times. The CDR3 here is CASSETLAGSYEQYF. CDR3 sequence (DNA): TGTGCCAGCAGTGAAACCCTAGCGGGATCATACGAGCAGTACTTC. V and J are TRBV2 and TRBJ2-7; 9 positions agree with TRBD2. The V gene's germline CDR1 is SNHLY and CDR2 FYNNEI. The V segment lost 2 bases and the J segment 4 bases; nucleotides outside the gene matches: 6. This CDR3 contains 15 residues.

The chain uses TRBV6-2 or TRBV6-3 and TRBJ2-2; perhaps TRBD2 as D (5 bases). Germline CDR1 is MNHEY and CDR2 is SVGEGT. V lost 5 bases and J 4 bases, leaving 17 bases between the germline ends. The CDR3 has 16 amino acids. The CDR3 protein is CASSQPVASVTGELFF. CDR3 DNA sequence: TGTGCCAGCAGTCAACCAGTAGCGAGCGTCACCGGGGAGCTGTTTTTT.

Note on this clone: One end of the junction does not line up with germline, which may come from a read error. CDR3 residues: CDSSFRRYEQYF. DNA of the CDR3: TGTGACAGCAGTTTCAGGCGCTACGAGCAGTACTTC. This rearrangement joins TRBV12-3 or TRBV12-4 to TRBJ2-7; no clear D. This CDR3 has 12 residues.

This clone came up many times. A much larger clone is a single base away; this may be a read error. The V and J genes are TRBV28 and TRBJ2-7; D unresolved. This CDR3 is built from 14 residues. The germline V gene encodes CDR1 MDHEN and CDR2 SYDVKM. The CDR3 is CARSPMAISYEQYF. The CDR3 coding sequence is TGTGCCCGCAGCCCTATGGCTATCTCCTACGAGCAGTACTTC.

This clone was detected ten times or more. V is TRBV4-1 and J is TRBJ2-1; 7 positions agree with TRBD2. This CDR3 comprises 17 residues. Germline CDR1 reads MGHRA; CDR2 reads YSYEKL. V lost 0 bases, J lost 0 bases, and 5 bases stayed unmatched. The CDR3 region has the DNA TGCGCCAGCAGCCAAGATCGGGGCGGGAGCTCCTACAATGAGCAGTTCTTC. This sequence encodes CASSQDRGGSSYNEQFF.

This clone was observed at least ten times. The V call is TRBV4-2, the J call TRBJ2-3; a weak D match, TRBD2 (6 bases). The CDR3 spans 16 residues. Germline CDR1 and CDR2: LGHNA and YNFKEQ. V was trimmed by 4 bases and J by 1 base, leaving 15 bases between them. This CDR3 is CASSPGTSRGTDTQYF. The CDR3 region has the DNA TGTGCCAGCAGCCCTGGGACTTCGAGGGGCACAGATACGCAGTATTTT.

The chain recombines TRBV18 with TRBJ1-1; tentative D call: TRBD1 (5 bases). Deletions cut 3 bases from V and 0 bases from J, with 8 bases between. CDR3 length: 14 residues. CDR1 KGHSH and CDR2 LQKENI come from the germline V gene. The CDR3: CASSPGPMNTEAFF. For the CDR3, the DNA is TGTGCCAGCTCACCGGGACCGATGAACACTGAAGCTTTCTTT.

This clone was found once. Just one base apart from a much larger clone, this may be a read error. The chain uses TRBV11-2 and TRBJ2-7; D is unresolved. The CDR3 runs 13 residues. V was trimmed by 1 base and J by 6 bases, leaving 10 bases between them. The germline V gene encodes CDR1 SGHAT and CDR2 FQNNGV. CDR3 amino acids: CASSLVRSGEQYF. CDR3 bases: TGTGCCAGCAGCTTAGTCAGAAGTGGCGAGCAGTACTTC.

Many counts were recorded for this clone. The rearrangement uses TRBV3-1 and TRBJ2-7; D perhaps matches TRBD2 (5 bases). Germline loops: CDR1 LGHDT, CDR2 YNNKEL (reference sequence). This CDR3 spans 15 amino acids. The V gene lost 5 bases and the J gene lost 2 bases, with 16 bases spanning the gap. The chain's CDR3 is CASSSGGRIPYEQYF. The CDR3 DNA reads as TGTGCCAGCAGCTCCGGAGGCAGGATCCCCTACGAGCAGTACTTC.

This clone was seen a few times. This sequence may be a read error, since a much larger clone differs from it by one base. The V gene is TRBV5-1, the J gene TRBJ2-1, with 9 bases aligning to TRBD2. The junction had 6 bases not matched to a gene; V was cut back by 2 bases and J by 6 bases. Germline V gene lookup returns CDR1 SGHRS and CDR2 YFSETQ. The CDR3 covers 15 residues. The CDR3 protein is CASSLAGGVCNEQFF. In DNA form, the CDR3 reads TGCGCCAGCAGCTTAGCGGGAGGAGTCTGCAATGAGCAGTTCTTC. Full variable domain (remainder filled in from reference TRBV5-1 and TRBJ2-1): KAGVTQTPRYLIKTRGQQVTLSCSPISGHRSVSWYQQTPGQGLQFLFEYFSETQRNKGNFPGRFSGRQFSNSRSEMNVSTLELGDSALYLCASSLAGGVCNEQFFGPGTRLTVL.

This clone was seen a few times. A read error may account for a junction end that differs from germline. The V gene is TRBV6-5, the J gene TRBJ2-3, with TRBD2 as a possible D gene (5 bases). There are 14 residues in the CDR3. CDR1 and CDR2 (germline): MNHEY, SVGAGI. In DNA form, the CDR3 reads TGTGCCGGAGTTAGCGCCTCTAGCACAGATACGCAGTATTTC. This gives the protein CAGVSASSTDTQYF.

By share of the sample, this clone is medium-sized. The chain uses TRBV6-6 and TRBJ2-7, with D unresolved. Between the trimmed V and J ends, which lost 0 bases and 0 bases, there was a span of 12 bases. Germline values: CDR1 MNHNY, CDR2 SVGAGI (reference sequence). There are 16 residues in the CDR3. The CDR3 loop reads CASSYSSEDLSYEQYF. DNA for the CDR3: TGTGCCAGCAGTTACTCGAGTGAAGACCTCTCCTACGAGCAGTACTTC.

This chain uses TRBV28 with TRBJ2-1, with D possibly matching TRBD2 (6 bases). Trimming stripped 6 bases from V and 11 bases from J, with 14 bases between. The germline CDR1 and CDR2 sequences are MDHEN and SYDVKM. The CDR3 is 12 residues long. For the CDR3, the DNA is TGTGCCAGCAGACCTGGAGGGCCCCAGCAGTTCTTC. Protein product: CASRPGGPQQFF.

This clone was picked up many times. The chain is built from TRBV11-2 and TRBJ1-2; 9 bases line up with TRBD1. The germline gives CDR1 SGHAT, CDR2 FQNNGV. With 2 bases clipped from V and 4 bases from J, the junction kept 14 bases outside the gene matches. The CDR3 extends over 18 amino acids. The CDR3 protein is CASSLTLTTGGAGYGYTF. The CDR3 nucleotides read TGTGCCAGCAGCTTAACCCTGACCACAGGGGGCGCGGGCTATGGCTACACCTTC.

This clone was detected many times. Distinct nucleotide sequences in the sample also encode this CDR3. The chain links TRBV10-3 to TRBJ2-1; D might be TRBD2 (5 bases). With 4 bases removed from V and 8 bases from J, the gap between germline ends came to 15 bases. The V gene's germline CDR1 is ENHRY and CDR2 SYGVKD. CDR3 size: 14 residues. Here the CDR3 reads CAISGELGLDEQFF. CDR3 coding DNA: TGTGCCATCAGTGGCGAACTAGGATTGGATGAGCAGTTCTTC.

V and J are TRBV2 and TRBJ2-3, with no clear D. Germline V gene lookup returns CDR1 SNHLY and CDR2 FYNNEI. This CDR3 has 13 amino acids. V shed 5 bases and J shed 6 bases, with 12 bases lying between them. The CDR3 DNA is TGTGCCAGCAGTTACAGTTTAACGGATACGCAGTATTTT. This gives the protein CASSYSLTDTQYF.